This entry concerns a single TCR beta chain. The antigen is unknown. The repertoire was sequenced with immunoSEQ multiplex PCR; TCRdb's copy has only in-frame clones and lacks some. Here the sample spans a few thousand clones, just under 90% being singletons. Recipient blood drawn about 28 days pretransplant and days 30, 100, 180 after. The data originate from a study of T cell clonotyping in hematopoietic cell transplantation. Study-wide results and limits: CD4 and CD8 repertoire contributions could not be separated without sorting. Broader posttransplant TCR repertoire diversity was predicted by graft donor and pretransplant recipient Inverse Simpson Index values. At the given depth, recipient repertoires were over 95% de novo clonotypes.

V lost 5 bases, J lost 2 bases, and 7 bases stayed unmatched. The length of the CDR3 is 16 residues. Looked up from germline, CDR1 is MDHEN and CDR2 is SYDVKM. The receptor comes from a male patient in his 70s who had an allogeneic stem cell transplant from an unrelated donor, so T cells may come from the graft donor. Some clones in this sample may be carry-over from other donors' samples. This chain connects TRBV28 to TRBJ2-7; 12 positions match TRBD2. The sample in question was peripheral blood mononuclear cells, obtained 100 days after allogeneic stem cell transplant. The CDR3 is CASSITLAGGPYEQYF. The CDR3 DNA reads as TGTGCCAGCAGTATCACTCTAGCGGGAGGGCCCTACGAGCAGTACTTC.